The rows below give T cell receptor beta chains drawn from one sample of a study of PD-1 blockade in classical Hodgkin lymphoma. Sequenced by immunoSEQ multiplex PCR; TCRdb stores in-frame clones only, minus some. The sample lists 45,000 or so clones; roughly 78% were seen once. Material: peripheral blood mononuclear cells (PBMCs), obtained before the fourth cycle of nivolumab. The receptors derive from a human donor with classical Hodgkin lymphoma. CDR3s include the opening cysteine and the closing phenylalanine or tryptophan. The order of the fields is J gene, clone size, D gene, V gene, CDR3 DNA, CDR3 protein. D genes are given only for firm matches. Size is stated for part of the rows, as once, few or many counts, or as a class when the clone is expanded.

J: TRBJ1-1
size: -
D: -
V: TRBV7-8
DNA: TGTGCCAGCAGCTCTGACATGAACACTGAAGCTTTCTTT
CDR3: CASSSDMNTEAFF

J: TRBJ1-4
size: once
D: -
V: TRBV19
DNA: TGTGCCAGTAGTTCCCAGGGAAATCTTGAAAAACTGTTTTTT
CDR3: CASSSQGNLEKLFF

J: TRBJ1-2
size: -
D: -
V: TRBV6-5
DNA: TGTGCCAGCTCCCTTGGACAGAACTATGGCTACACCTTC
CDR3: CASSLGQNYGYTF

J: TRBJ1-2
size: -
D: -
V: TRBV11-3
DNA: TGTGCCAGCAGCACCGGGACGGGAGGAGGCTACACCTTC
CDR3: CASSTGTGGGYTF

J: TRBJ2-5
size: -
D: -
V: TRBV5-1
DNA: TGCGCCAGCAGCTTGGGAGCGCAGGCTCACGTTCAAGAGACCCAGTACTTC
CDR3: CASSLGAQAHVQETQYF

J: TRBJ2-7
size: -
D: -
V: TRBV18
DNA: TGTGCCAGCTCACCTGAGCCAGGGGCCTACGAGCAGTACTTC
CDR3: CASSPEPGAYEQYF

J: TRBJ2-2
size: few
D: -
V: TRBV21-1
DNA: TGTGCCAGCAGCAATAGGACAGACGATGCGAACACCGGGGAGCTGTTTTTT
CDR3: CASSNRTDDANTGELFF

J: TRBJ2-1
size: -
D: -
V: TRBV2
DNA: TGTGCCAGCAGTGAAGTTACGGGGAGCAATGAGCAGTTCTTC
CDR3: CASSEVTGSNEQFF

J: TRBJ2-5
size: -
D: -
V: TRBV7-3
DNA: TGTGCCAGCAGCTTAAGTGTATCCGGGGGTCCAGAGACCCAGTACTTC
CDR3: CASSLSVSGGPETQYF

J: TRBJ1-5
size: -
D: -
V: TRBV10-3
DNA: TGTGCCATCAGTGTTAATTCTCAGCCCCAGCATTTT
CDR3: CAISVNSQPQHF

J: TRBJ2-2
size: -
D: TRBD1
V: TRBV27
DNA: TGTGCCAGCAAGACAGGGCCCGGGGAGCTGTTTTTT
CDR3: CASKTGPGELFF

J: TRBJ1-2
size: -
D: -
V: TRBV6-5
DNA: TGTGCCAGCAGCCCGACAGAGATCTATGGCTACACCTTC
CDR3: CASSPTEIYGYTF

J: TRBJ1-4
size: -
D: -
V: TRBV4-3
DNA: TGCGCCAGCAGCCGCCTAATGGCACGGAATAATGAAAAACTGTTTTTT
CDR3: CASSRLMARNNEKLFF

J: TRBJ1-1
size: -
D: -
V: TRBV5-1
DNA: TGCGCCAGCAGCTTGGCTCCGGGTCACGGATCTGAAGCTTTCTTT
CDR3: CASSLAPGHGSEAFF

J: TRBJ1-5
size: few
D: -
V: TRBV29-1
DNA: TGCAGCGTTCTGACAGGTAGCAATCAGCCCCAGCATTTT
CDR3: CSVLTGSNQPQHF

J: TRBJ2-3
size: -
D: -
V: TRBV18
DNA: TGTGCCAGCTCCCCGACGGAAAAGCGCACAGATACGCAGTATTTT
CDR3: CASSPTEKRTDTQYF

J: TRBJ1-2
size: -
D: -
V: TRBV5-5
DNA: TGTGCCAGCAGCCCAATTGAGGGACAAGGAGGGTCCCATGGCTACACCTTC
CDR3: CASSPIEGQGGSHGYTF

J: TRBJ2-2
size: -
D: -
V: TRBV10-3
DNA: TGTGCCATCACGGAGGGACGAAACACCGGGGAGCTGTTTTTT
CDR3: CAITEGRNTGELFF

J: TRBJ2-7
size: -
D: -
V: TRBV7-9
DNA: TGTGCCAGCAGTCCGGACGCTTCCTACGAGCAGTACTTC
CDR3: CASSPDASYEQYF

J: TRBJ1-6
size: -
D: -
V: TRBV4-2
DNA: TGTGCCAGCAGCCAAGCTGAAGGAACCTATAATTCACCCCTCCACTTT
CDR3: CASSQAEGTYNSPLHF

J: TRBJ2-1
size: -
D: -
V: TRBV4-3
DNA: TGCGCCAGCAGCCAAGAAGGGAGAAGGGAGCAGTTCTTC
CDR3: CASSQEGRREQFF

J: TRBJ2-7
size: few
D: -
V: TRBV7-2
DNA: TGTGCCAGCAGTCCGGGCAGGGACCCCGGGTACGAGCAGTACTTC
CDR3: CASSPGRDPGYEQYF